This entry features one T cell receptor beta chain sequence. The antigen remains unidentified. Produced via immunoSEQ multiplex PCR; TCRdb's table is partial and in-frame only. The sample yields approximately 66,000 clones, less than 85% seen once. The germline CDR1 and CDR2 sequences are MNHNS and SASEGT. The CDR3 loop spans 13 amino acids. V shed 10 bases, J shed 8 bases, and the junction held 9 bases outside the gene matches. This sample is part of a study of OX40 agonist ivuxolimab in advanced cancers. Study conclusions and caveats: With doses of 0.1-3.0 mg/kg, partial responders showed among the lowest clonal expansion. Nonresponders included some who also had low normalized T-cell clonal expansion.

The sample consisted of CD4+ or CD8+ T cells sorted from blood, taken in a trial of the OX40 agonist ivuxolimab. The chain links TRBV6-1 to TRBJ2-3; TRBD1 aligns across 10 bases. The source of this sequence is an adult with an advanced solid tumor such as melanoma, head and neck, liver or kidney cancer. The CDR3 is CAIGTGDVGTQYF. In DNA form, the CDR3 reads TGTGCCATAGGGACAGGGGATGTAGGTACGCAGTATTTT.